The 14 T cell receptor beta chains in this list originate from one sample, sequenced in a study of blood T cell repertoires in COVID-19. Sequencing used immunoSEQ multiplex PCR; TCRdb keeps in-frame clones, though not all of them. The sample has hundreds of thousands of clones, roughly nine tenths seen once. The sequencing sample was made of PBMCs or T cells enriched from blood (not recorded which). Receptor source: a man aged 30-40 years who had recovered from COVID-19.

This chain uses TRBV5-1 with TRBJ2-3, with TRBD2 matching over 10 bases. The CDR3 is 17 amino acids. V shed 3 bases, J shed 0 bases, and the junction held 7 bases outside the gene matches. Germline CDR1 SGHRS, CDR2 YFSETQ. CDR3 nucleotides: TGCGCCAGCAGCTCGGGAGCGGGAGGGACTAGCACAGATACGCAGTATTTT. Translating it yields CASSSGAGGTSTDTQYF. Using reference TRBV5-1 and TRBJ2-3 for the parts outside the CDR3, the full variable domain is KAGVTQTPRYLIKTRGQQVTLSCSPISGHRSVSWYQQTPGQGLQFLFEYFSETQRNKGNFPGRFSGRQFSNSRSEMNVSTLELGDSALYLCASSSGAGGTSTDTQYFGPGTRLTVL.

This chain uses TRBV5-1 with TRBJ1-1; TRBD1 aligns across 10 bases. CDR3 length: 16 residues. From germline, CDR1 is SGHRS and CDR2 YFSETQ. V trimming: 0 bases; J trimming: 4 bases; junction bases outside the gene matches: 6. CDR3 coding DNA: TGCGCCAGCAGCTTGGGGACAGGGGGGTCGAGCACTGAAGCTTTCTTT. This translates into CASSLGTGGSSTEAFF.

The V call is TRBV18, the J call TRBJ2-7; 8 nucleotides match TRBD2. CDR1 is KGHSH, CDR2 LQKENI, per germline. This CDR3 has 14 amino acids. V was clipped by 3 bases and J by 5 bases; unmatched bases: 6. CDR3 DNA: TGTGCCAGCTCACCGAATAGCGGGAAGGACGAGCAGTACTTC. Its protein is CASSPNSGKDEQYF.

The chain carries TRBV3-1 (or the pseudogene TRBV3-2) and TRBJ2-5; perhaps TRBD2 as D (5 bases). The germline gives CDR1 LGHDT, CDR2 YNNKEL (reference sequence). The CDR3 has 12 residues. V lost 4 bases to trimming and J lost 5 bases, with 8 bases between them. The CDR3 reads CASSPAVETQYF. The CDR3 DNA is TGTGCCAGCAGCCCAGCGGTTGAGACCCAGTACTTC.

This clone was picked up a small number of times. Written as DNA, the CDR3 is TGTGCCTGGGGGGGACTCGAAAAACTGTTTTTT. It is translated as CAWGGLEKLFF. This chain uses TRBV30 with TRBJ1-4; a weak D match, TRBD1 (5 bases). The CDR3 is made up of 11 amino acids. Germline loops: CDR1 GTSNPN, CDR2 SVGIG (reference sequence). V gave up 5 bases and J gave up 8 bases, with 9 bases separating them.

The chain is built from TRBV9 and TRBJ2-3; TRBD2 matches 12 bases. Germline-derived CDR1 and CDR2 are SGDLS and YYNGEE. The CDR3 sequence is 17 residues long. The V segment lost 3 bases and the J segment 4 bases; nucleotides outside the gene matches: 9. CDR3 residues: CASSASTSGRSPDTQYF. DNA for the CDR3: TGTGCCAGCAGCGCATCAACTAGCGGGAGGTCCCCAGATACGCAGTATTTT. Based on the CDR3 plus reference TRBV9 and TRBJ2-3, the full variable domain is DSGVTQTPKHLITATGQRVTLRCSPRSGDLSVYWYQQSLDQGLQFLIQYYNGEERAKGNILERFSAQQFPDLHSELNLSSLELGDSALYFCASSASTSGRSPDTQYFGPGTRLTVL.

CDR3 residues: CASSMVSGGTNEQFF. In nucleotides, the CDR3 is TGTGCCAGTAGTATGGTTAGCGGGGGGACCAATGAGCAGTTCTTC. This chain connects TRBV19 to TRBJ2-1; 10 positions match TRBD2. CDR1 and CDR2 from the germline V gene are LNHDA and SQIVND (reference sequence). V gave up 3 bases and J gave up 6 bases; unmatched junction bases: 5. CDR3 length: 15 residues.

This sequence joins TRBV21-1 and TRBJ2-7; the D call TRBD1 from the table was never checked on the DNA. TRBV21-1 corresponds to a pseudogene. The CDR3 sequence is 15 residues long. The DNA of the CDR3 is TGTGCCAGCAGCAAACGGGACAGGGATCGCTGCGAGCAGTACTTC. This translates into CASSKRDRDRCEQYF.

The V and J genes are TRBV6-5 and TRBJ2-5; a possible D gene is TRBD2 (5 bases). V was clipped by 0 bases and J by 4 bases, with 15 bases between them. Looked up from germline, CDR1 is MNHEY and CDR2 is SVGAGI. CDR3 length: 16 amino acids. CDR3 nucleotides: TGTGCCAGCAGTTACTCTCTAGCAGGATTGGGAGAGACCCAGTACTTC. It codes for CASSYSLAGLGETQYF.

This clone has just one count. This sequence joins TRBV6-5 and TRBJ1-2; 11 nucleotides agree with TRBD1. CDR3 size: 15 residues. Trimming took 5 bases from V and 8 from J; bases not matched to a gene: 10. Per the germline V gene, CDR1 is MNHEY and CDR2 is SVGAGI. CDR3 in DNA: TGTGCCAGCAGTAAGGGACAGGGGGTGACAGGAGGCTACACCTTC. Translating gives CASSKGQGVTGGYTF.

This chain connects TRBV7-9 to TRBJ1-2; the D is unclear. CDR3 size: 11 residues. V was pared by 4 bases and J by 4 bases, with 4 bases between. Germline V lookup: CDR1 SEHNR, CDR2 FQNEAQ (reference sequence). The CDR3 DNA follows: TGTGCCAGCAGCTATCTCTATGGCTACACCTTC. It encodes CASSYLYGYTF.

The chain uses TRBV16 and TRBJ2-5; 7 nucleotides agree with TRBD2. The CDR3 loop spans 15 amino acids. The ends lost 2 bases at V and 5 bases at J; junction bases unmatched: 8. Germline V gene sequence: CDR1 KGHSY, CDR2 FQNENV. The CDR3 DNA follows: TGTGCCAGCAGCCAACGGGGGAGGGGAGTGGAGACCCAGTACTTC. As protein: CASSQRGRGVETQYF.

J is TRBJ2-2 and V is TRBV5-1; TRBD2 matches at 9 bases. The length of the CDR3 is 15 residues. Germline loops: CDR1 SGHRS, CDR2 YFSETQ. Trimming at V came to 6 bases and at J to 4 bases, leaving 7 bases not matched to a gene. CDR3 sequence (DNA): TGCGCCAGCAACAAAGGACTAGCGCCCACCGGGGAGCTGTTTTTT. As protein: CASNKGLAPTGELFF.

This clone showed up just a few times. The rearrangement links TRBV5-1 to TRBJ2-7; 8 bases fit TRBD1. Per germline, CDR1 SGHRS and CDR2 YFSETQ. This CDR3 spans 15 amino acids. J lost 3 bases, V lost 4 bases, and 9 bases had no gene match. DNA for the CDR3: TGCGCCAGCAGCAAACAGGGACAGGCCGACTACGAGCAGTACTTC. Encoded protein: CASSKQGQADYEQYF.